These 17 T cell receptor beta chains were sequenced from one sample in a study of neoadjuvant nivolumab and ipilimumab in lung cancer. Here immunoSEQ multiplex PCR was the method, and the copy in TCRdb shows in-frame clones only, minus some. The sample comprises several thousand clones, roughly 81% of which are singletons, and roughly 13% rests with the top ten. This specimen was adjacent normal lung tissue, taken after neoadjuvant nivolumab, alone or with ipilimumab, at or shortly before surgery. The receptor source for this set is an adult with non-small cell lung cancer.

This chain uses TRBV7-2 with TRBJ1-2, with D possibly TRBD1 on 6 matching bases. The CDR3 loop spans 14 amino acids. Germline values: CDR1 SGHTA, CDR2 FQGNSA. Trimming shortened V by 5 bases and J by 6 bases, and 16 bases separated the two germline ends. The CDR3 here is CASSPTGTLNGYTF. Written as DNA, the CDR3 is TGTGCCAGCAGCCCTACCGGGACACTGAATGGCTACACCTTC.

By proportion, this clone is medium-sized (0.01 to 0.1%). The chain uses TRBV28 and TRBJ1-5; no clear D gene. Trimming pared 3 bases from V and 8 bases from J, leaving 11 bases between. Germline V gene data show CDR1 as MDHEN and CDR2 as SYDVKM. The CDR3 has 13 residues. The CDR3 here is CASSFQLTEPQHF. CDR3 DNA: TGTGCCAGCAGTTTCCAATTGACCGAGCCCCAGCATTTT.

The chain carries TRBV27 and TRBJ2-1; possibly TRBD1 or TRBD2 for D (6 bases each). Between the trimmed V and J ends, which lost 5 bases and 6 bases, there was a span of 14 bases. This CDR3 comprises 14 residues. In germline, CDR1 is MNHEY, CDR2 SMNVEV (reference sequence). CDR3 in amino acids: CASSPTWGANEQFF. CDR3 nucleotides: TGTGCCAGCAGTCCAACATGGGGGGCCAATGAGCAGTTCTTC.

The gene calls are TRBV4-1 and TRBJ1-4; D is possibly TRBD1 (6 bases). This CDR3 spans 15 amino acids. Trimming took 0 bases from V and 4 from J, leaving 9 bases between them. CDR1 is MGHRA, CDR2 YSYEKL, per germline. The CDR3, as DNA: TGCGCCAGCAGCCAAGAACAGGGATTTAATGAAAAACTGTTTTTT. It translates to CASSQEQGFNEKLFF.

The sample holds one count of this clone. The V gene is TRBV27, the J gene TRBJ2-7; 12 nucleotides align to TRBD2. CDR3 length: 16 residues. Germline V gene lookup returns CDR1 MNHEY and CDR2 SMNVEV (reference sequence). Germline trimming cut 5 bases from V and 7 bases from J; bases unmatched to any gene: 12. CDR3 DNA: TGTGCCAGCAGTCCTCTCGCTAGCGGGGGGGCATTTGAGCAGTACGTC. This encodes CASSPLASGGAFEQYV.

This chain connects TRBV11-3 to TRBJ2-1, with a weak D call TRBD2 (7 bases). The V and J ends lost 5 bases and 10 bases respectively, with 24 bases between them. CDR1 is SGHNT, CDR2 YENEEA, per germline. The CDR3 length is 16 residues. CDR3 residues: CASSRGGQNPTAEQFF. CDR3 nucleotide sequence: TGTGCCAGCAGCCGCGGGGGCCAAAACCCAACGGCCGAGCAGTTCTTC.

DNA for the CDR3: TGTGCCAGCAGTTACGGTTCCGTCCGTGGGGCCAACGTCCTGACTTTC. Amino acid sequence: CASSYGSVRGANVLTF. The rearrangement links TRBV6-7 to TRBJ2-6; no firm D call. TRBV6-7 is filed as an ORF, its function uncertain. The V gene lost 2 bases and the J gene lost 3 bases, with 11 bases spanning the gap. This CDR3 contains 16 residues.

V is TRBV7-9 and J is TRBJ1-4; no definite D call. The CDR3 contains 11 residues. Germline CDR1 SEHNR, CDR2 FQNEAQ (reference sequence). Trimming shortened V by 2 bases and J by 7 bases, and 2 bases separated the two germline ends. CDR3 DNA: TGTGCCAGCAGCTTATCTGAAAAACTGTTTTTT. Amino acid sequence: CASSLSEKLFF.

J is TRBJ1-5 and V is TRBV6-6, with a tentative D call TRBD1 (6 bases). Germline V gene data show CDR1 as MNHNY and CDR2 as SVGAGI (reference sequence). This CDR3 has 13 amino acids. V shed 5 bases and J shed 1 base, with 6 bases lying between them. The CDR3 region is CASSTGSNQPQHF. CDR3 bases: TGTGCCAGCAGTACAGGGAGCAATCAGCCCCAGCATTTT.

The chain uses TRBV7-2 and TRBJ1-2, with D perhaps matching TRBD1 (6 bases). This CDR3 region has 13 residues. Deletions cut 5 bases from V and 1 base from J, with 8 bases between. Germline V CDR1 and CDR2: SGHTA, FQGNSA. As DNA, the CDR3 is TGTGCCAGCAGCCCGGACAGTAACTATGGCTACACCTTC. Its translation is CASSPDSNYGYTF.

This chain connects TRBV9 to TRBJ1-1; no clear D gene. Trimming left V 0 bases short and J 5 bases short, with 8 bases between. The CDR3 contains 13 residues. The germline V gene encodes CDR1 SGDLS and CDR2 YYNGEE. The CDR3 spells CASSVGPNTEAFF. CDR3 DNA: TGTGCCAGCAGCGTAGGCCCCAATACTGAAGCTTTCTTT.

V usage is TRBV28 and J usage is TRBJ1-1, with TRBD1 identical over 7 bases. The CDR3 consists of 15 residues. The V gene's germline CDR1 is MDHEN and CDR2 SYDVKM. Losses at the gene ends were 3 bases for V and 0 bases for J; bases not matched to a gene: 4. CDR3 amino acids: CASSFRDRVNTEAFF. In DNA, the CDR3 is TGTGCCAGCAGTTTCCGCGACAGGGTGAACACTGAAGCTTTCTTT. The variable domain in full, with the rest retrieved from reference TRBV28 and TRBJ1-1, is DVKVTQSSRYLVKRTGEKVFLECVQDMDHENMFWYRQDPGLGLRLIYFSYDVKMKEKGDIPEGYSVSREKKERFSLILESASTNQTSMYLCASSFRDRVNTEAFFGQGTRLTVV.

The genes are TRBV5-6 and TRBJ2-3, with D perhaps TRBD1 (6 bases). Trimming removed 7 bases at V and 2 bases at J, with 17 bases between. The V gene's germline CDR1 is SGHDT and CDR2 YYEEEE. The CDR3 loop spans 15 amino acids. Here the CDR3 DNA reads TGTGCCAGCGCCACATACAGGGCGGACACAGATACGCAGTATTTT. Amino acids: CASATYRADTDTQYF.

The chain has TRBV7-9 and TRBJ2-2, with TRBD1 matching over 8 bases. From germline, CDR1 is SEHNR and CDR2 FQNEAQ (reference sequence). The ends lost 2 bases at V and 4 bases at J; junction bases unmatched: 6. The CDR3 is 16 residues long. The CDR3, as DNA: TGTGCCAGCAGCTTATTCAGGGGGCGAGGCACCGGGGAGCTGTTTTTT. This encodes CASSLFRGRGTGELFF.

This clone showed up just once. The J gene is TRBJ1-1, the V gene TRBV15; tentative D call: TRBD1 (6 bases). The germline CDR1 and CDR2 sequences are LNHNV and YYDKDF (reference sequence). The CDR3 runs to 13 residues. With 5 bases removed from V and 1 base from J, the gap between germline ends came to 8 bases. The CDR3 bases are TGTGCCACCAGCCCGACAGGGAACACTGAAGCTTTCTTT. It yields the protein CATSPTGNTEAFF.

The gene calls are TRBV5-6 and TRBJ2-4; the D is unclear. Germline CDR1 reads SGHDT; CDR2 reads YYEEEE. The CDR3 totals 11 residues. The V gene lost 2 bases and the J gene lost 6 bases, with 3 bases spanning the gap. CDR3 sequence reads: CASSFGNIQYF. CDR3 nucleotide sequence: TGTGCCAGCAGCTTCGGAAACATTCAGTACTTC.

The CDR3 DNA follows: TGCGCCAGCAGTGGTAGCAGCACAGATACGCAGTATTTT. Protein: CASSGSSTDTQYF. The rearrangement uses TRBV10-1 and TRBJ2-3, with D uncertain. Germline lookup yields CDR1 WNHNN and CDR2 SYGVQD (reference sequence). The CDR3 has 13 residues. Trimming shortened V by 4 bases and J by 0 bases, and 5 bases separated the two germline ends.